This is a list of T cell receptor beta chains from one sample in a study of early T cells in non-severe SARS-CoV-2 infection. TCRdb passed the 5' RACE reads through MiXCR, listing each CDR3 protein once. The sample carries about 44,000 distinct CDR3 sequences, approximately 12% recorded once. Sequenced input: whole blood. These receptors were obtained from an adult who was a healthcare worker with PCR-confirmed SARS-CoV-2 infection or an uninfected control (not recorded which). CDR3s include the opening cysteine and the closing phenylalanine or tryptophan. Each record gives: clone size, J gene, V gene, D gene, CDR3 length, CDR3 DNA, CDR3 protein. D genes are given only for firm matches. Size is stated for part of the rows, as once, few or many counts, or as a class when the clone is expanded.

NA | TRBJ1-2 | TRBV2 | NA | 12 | TGTGCCAGCAGGGCCGCTAACTATGGCTACACCTTC | CASRAANYGYTF
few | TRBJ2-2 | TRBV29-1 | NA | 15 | TGCAGCGTTGAATGGAGAGGCAAGAACACCGGGGAGCTGTTTTTT | CSVEWRGKNTGELFF
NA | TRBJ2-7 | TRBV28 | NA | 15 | TGTGCCAGCAGTCCCTCCGGGATAACTTCCTACGAGCAGTACTTC | CASSPSGITSYEQYF
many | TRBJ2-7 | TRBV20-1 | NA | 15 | TGCAGTGCCGCCTCGGGAGCAACCCTCTCCTACGAGCAGTACTTC | CSAASGATLSYEQYF
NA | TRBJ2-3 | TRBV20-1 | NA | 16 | TGCAGTGCTAGCTACCAGGGATTTTCTAGCACAGATACGCAGTATTTT | CSASYQGFSSTDTQYF
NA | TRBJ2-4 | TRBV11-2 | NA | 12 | TGTGCCAGCAGTAACACGGCCAACATTCAGTACTTC | CASSNTANIQYF
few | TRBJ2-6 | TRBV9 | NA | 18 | TGTGCCAGCAGCGTCCCGACAGAGCTAAGCTCTGGGGCCAACGTCCTGACTTTC | CASSVPTELSSGANVLTF
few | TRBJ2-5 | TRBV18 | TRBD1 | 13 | TGTGCCAGCTTGGAACAGGGGGTAGAGACCCAGTACTTC | CASLEQGVETQYF
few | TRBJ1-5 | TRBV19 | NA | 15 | TGTGCCAGTAGTATTCTTTTTCAGGGTCTCAAACCCCAGCATTTT | CASSILFQGLKPQHF
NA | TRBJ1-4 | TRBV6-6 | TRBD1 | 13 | TGTGCCAGCAGTAGGGGGCAGGACGAAAAACTGTTTTTT | CASSRGQDEKLFF
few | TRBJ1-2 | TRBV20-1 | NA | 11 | TGCAGTGCGCAGAACCCCCGGGACATCACCTTC | CSAQNPRDITF
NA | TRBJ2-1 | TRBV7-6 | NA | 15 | TGTGCCAGCAGCCCCATTGAGCTAGCCGGGAATGAGCAGTTCTTC | CASSPIELAGNEQFF
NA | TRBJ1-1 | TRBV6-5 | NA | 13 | TGTGCCAGCAGGAGAGCCATGAACACTGAAGCTTTCTTT | CASRRAMNTEAFF
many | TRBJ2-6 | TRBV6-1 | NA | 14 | TGTGCCAGCATCAGTCTCATTGGGGCCAACGTCCTGACTTTC | CASISLIGANVLTF
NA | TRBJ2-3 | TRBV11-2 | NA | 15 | TGTGCCAGCAGCCTCGGACCTACCGCCGGAGATACGCAGTATTTT | CASSLGPTAGDTQYF
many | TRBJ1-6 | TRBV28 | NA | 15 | TGTGCCAGCAGACAAACGGACGGTGTGTCGTCACCCCTCCACTTT | CASRQTDGVSSPLHF
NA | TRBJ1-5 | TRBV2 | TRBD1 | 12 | TGTGCCAGCAGAAGGACAGGGTGGCCCCAGCATTTT | CASRRTGWPQHF
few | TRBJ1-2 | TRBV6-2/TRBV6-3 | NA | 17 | TGTGCCAGCAGTTACTCCGATGATTTGAGATCTAACTATGGCTACACCTTC | CASSYSDDLRSNYGYTF
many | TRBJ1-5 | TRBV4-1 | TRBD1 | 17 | TGCGCCAGCAGCCAAGAAGGAGGGGGCTTTAGCAATCAGCCCCAGCATTTT | CASSQEGGGFSNQPQHF
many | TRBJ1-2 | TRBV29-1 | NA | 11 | TGCAGCGTCGAAGGGGGCTATGGCTACACCTTC | CSVEGGYGYTF
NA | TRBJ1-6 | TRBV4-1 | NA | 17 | TGCGCCAGCAGCGCGAGAGACCCGAAGTTTAGTAATTCACCCCTCCACTTT | CASSARDPKFSNSPLHF
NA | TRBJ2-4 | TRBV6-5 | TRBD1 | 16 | TGTGCCAGCAGCCCCGGGGGACAGGGGCCAAAAAACATTCAGTACTTC | CASSPGGQGPKNIQYF
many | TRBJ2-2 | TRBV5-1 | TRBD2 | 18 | TGCGCCAGCAGACCTGGTGGACTAGCGGGAGGGAACACCGGGGAGCTGTTTTTT | CASRPGGLAGGNTGELFF
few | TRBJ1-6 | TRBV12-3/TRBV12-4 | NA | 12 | TGTGCCAGCAGTCCAGATAATTCACCCCTCCACTTT | CASSPDNSPLHF
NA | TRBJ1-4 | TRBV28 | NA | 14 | TGTGCCAGCAGTTTCACATACGGAGATGAAAAACTGTTTTTT | CASSFTYGDEKLFF
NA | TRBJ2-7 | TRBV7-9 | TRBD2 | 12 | TGTGCCAGCAGCTTGTCTAGCGGTCTGGGGTACTTC | CASSLSSGLGYF
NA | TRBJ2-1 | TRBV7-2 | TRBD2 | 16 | TGTGCCAGCAGCTCGCTAGCGGGAGTGGGTTCAGATGAGCAGTTCTTC | CASSSLAGVGSDEQFF
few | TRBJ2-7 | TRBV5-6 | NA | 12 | TGTGCCAGCAGCACATGGGACTACGAGCAGTACTTC | CASSTWDYEQYF
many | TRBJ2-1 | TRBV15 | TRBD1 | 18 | TGTGCCACCAGCAGGGGAACAGGGGGCGAATTTGTCCTGAATGAGCAGTTCTTC | CATSRGTGGEFVLNEQFF
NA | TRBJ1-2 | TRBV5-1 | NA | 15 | TGCGCCAGCCAAGAAGGTCCGGGGCCTAACTATGGCTACACCTTC | CASQEGPGPNYGYTF
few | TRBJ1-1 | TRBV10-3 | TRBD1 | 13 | TGTGCCATCAAGGGACAGGGGGCCACTGAAGCTTTCTTT | CAIKGQGATEAFF
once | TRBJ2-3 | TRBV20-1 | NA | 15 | TGCAGTGCTAGCAGAGGGGTCCCGGTCACAAATACGCAGTATTTT | CSASRGVPVTNTQYF
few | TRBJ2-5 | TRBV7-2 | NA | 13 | TGTGCCAGCAGCTTAGTTACGGAAGAGACCCAGTACTTC | CASSLVTEETQYF
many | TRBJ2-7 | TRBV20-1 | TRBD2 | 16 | TGCAGTGCTAGAGACACTATAGCGGGAGGGCATTACGAGCAGTACTTC | CSARDTIAGGHYEQYF
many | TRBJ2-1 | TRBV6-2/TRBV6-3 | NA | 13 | TGTGCCAGCAGCCCCGCTACCTACAATGAGCAGTTCTTC | CASSPATYNEQFF
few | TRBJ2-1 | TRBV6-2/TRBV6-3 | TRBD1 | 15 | TGTGCCAGCAGCACCCAGGGGGCCACCTACAATGAGCAGTTCTTC | CASSTQGATYNEQFF
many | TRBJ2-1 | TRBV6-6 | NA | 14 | TGTGCCAGCAGTTACCCCCAGACGTCTAATGAGCAGTTCTTC | CASSYPQTSNEQFF
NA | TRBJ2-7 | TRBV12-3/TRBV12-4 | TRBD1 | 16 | TGTGCCAGCAGAAATGGACAGGGCGGGCTAATCCACGAGCAGTACTTC | CASRNGQGGLIHEQYF
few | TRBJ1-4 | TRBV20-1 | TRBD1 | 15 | TGCAGTGCTACTGTAATCAGGGGGTTTAATGAAAAACTGTTTTTT | CSATVIRGFNEKLFF
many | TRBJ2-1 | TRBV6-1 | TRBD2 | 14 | TGTGCCAGCAGTGTTGCTAGCGGATACAATGAGCAGTTCTTC | CASSVASGYNEQFF
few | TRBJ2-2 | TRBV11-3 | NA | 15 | TGTGCCAGCAGCTTAGGGGGAGGCCACACCGGGGAGCTGTTTTTT | CASSLGGGHTGELFF
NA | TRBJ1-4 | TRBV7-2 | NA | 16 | TGTGCCAGCAGCCCGGCCGGGGCAGGGGCGGCTCCTCAACTGTTTTTT | CASSPAGAGAAPQLFF
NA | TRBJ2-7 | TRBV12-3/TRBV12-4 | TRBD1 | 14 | TGTGCCAGCAGTCTGGGACAGGGTTTGTACGAGCAGTACTTC | CASSLGQGLYEQYF
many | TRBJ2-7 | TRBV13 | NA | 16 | TGTGCCAGCAGCCAAACCCGCGGAGGCCTAGGGTACGAGCAGTACTTC | CASSQTRGGLGYEQYF
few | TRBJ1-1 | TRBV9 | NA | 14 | TGTGCCAGCAGCGTAGGAGGGGTGAACACTGAAGCTTTCTTT | CASSVGGVNTEAFF
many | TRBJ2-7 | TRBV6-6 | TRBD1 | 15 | TGTGCCAGCACCCAAATCCGGGACAGCTCCTACGAGCAGTACTTC | CASTQIRDSSYEQYF
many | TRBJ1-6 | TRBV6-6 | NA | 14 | TGTGCCAGCAGGCCAGGCGCTCCTAATTCACCCCTCCACTTT | CASRPGAPNSPLHF
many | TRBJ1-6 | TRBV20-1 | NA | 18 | TGCAGTGCTAGACCGGACAACCGCCGAGTTCGAGATAATTCACCCCTCCACTTT | CSARPDNRRVRDNSPLHF
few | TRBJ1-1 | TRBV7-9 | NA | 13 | TGTGCCAGCAGCAGGACAGAGAACACTGAAGCTTTCTTT | CASSRTENTEAFF
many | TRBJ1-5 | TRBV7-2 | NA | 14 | TGTGCCAGCAGCCCGACGGGGGGCGGGCAGCCCCAGCATTTT | CASSPTGGGQPQHF
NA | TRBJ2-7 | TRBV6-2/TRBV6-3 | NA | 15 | TGTGCCAGCAGATACCACAGCCAGAAGTCCGGGGAGCAGTACTTC | CASRYHSQKSGEQYF
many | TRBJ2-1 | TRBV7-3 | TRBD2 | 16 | TGTGCCAGCAGCTTAGGCGGGGGGCCTATTTACAATGAGCAGTTCTTC | CASSLGGGPIYNEQFF
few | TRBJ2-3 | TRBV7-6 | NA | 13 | TGTGCCAGCAGCTTAGGCATGGGGGATACGCAGTATTTT | CASSLGMGDTQYF
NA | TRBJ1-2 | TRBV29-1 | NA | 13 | TGCAGCGCAAAGGTCGGGGCCGACTATGGCTACACCTTC | CSAKVGADYGYTF
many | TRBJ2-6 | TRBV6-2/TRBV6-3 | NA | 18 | TGTGCCAGCAGTTACGAGCAGCTATCTAACTCTGGGGCCAACGTCCTGACTTTC | CASSYEQLSNSGANVLTF